This T cell receptor (beta chain) was recovered during a study of blood T cell repertoires in COVID-19. Overall study: Material from acute and convalescent COVID-19 was sourced from the United States, Italy and Spain. In each case, the material was cDNA or gDNA derived from T cells, B-cell-depleted T cells, or PBMCs.

The CDR3 consists of 14 residues. The germline gives CDR1 SEHNR, CDR2 FQNEAQ (reference sequence). The V gene end was trimmed by 4 bases and the J gene end by 1 base; junction bases not matched to a gene: 4. In the original analysis: Cell counts per sample came from amplifying reference gene primers. The repertoire was sequenced with immunoSEQ multiplex PCR; TCRdb's copy has only in-frame clones and lacks some. V and J calls and clone size come straight from that table; D and trimming were deduced from the DNA. This sample yields 60,000 or so clones, of which 70% to 85% are seen a single time; around 3.5% belongs to the top ten.

This TCR came from a man between 60 and 75 years old with acute or convalescent COVID-19. Sample: peripheral blood. The chain recombines TRBV7-9 with TRBJ2-7, with 7 bases lining up with TRBD1. The CDR3 bases are TGTGCCAGCAGCTCGGAGACAGGGTCCTACGAGCAGTACTTC. Translating it yields CASSSETGSYEQYF. Looking up the rest from reference TRBV7-9 and TRBJ2-7 gives the full variable domain: DTGVSQNPRHKITKRGQNVTFRCDPISEHNRLYWYRQTLGQGPEFLTYFQNEAQLEKSRLLSDRFSAERPKGSFSTLEIQRTEQGDSAMYLCASSSETGSYEQYFGPGTRLTVT.